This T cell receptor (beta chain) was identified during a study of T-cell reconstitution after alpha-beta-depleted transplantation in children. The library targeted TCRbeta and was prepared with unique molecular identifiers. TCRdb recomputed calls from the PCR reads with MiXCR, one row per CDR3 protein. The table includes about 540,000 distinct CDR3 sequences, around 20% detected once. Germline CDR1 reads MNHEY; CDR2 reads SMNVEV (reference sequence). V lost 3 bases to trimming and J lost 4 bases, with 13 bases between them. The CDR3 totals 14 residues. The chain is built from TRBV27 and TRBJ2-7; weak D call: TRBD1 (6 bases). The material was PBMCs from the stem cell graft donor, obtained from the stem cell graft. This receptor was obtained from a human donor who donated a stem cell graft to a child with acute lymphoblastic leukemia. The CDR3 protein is CASSFRPTGYEQYF. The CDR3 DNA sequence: TGTGCCAGCAGTTTTCGACCGACAGGTTACGAGCAGTACTTC.